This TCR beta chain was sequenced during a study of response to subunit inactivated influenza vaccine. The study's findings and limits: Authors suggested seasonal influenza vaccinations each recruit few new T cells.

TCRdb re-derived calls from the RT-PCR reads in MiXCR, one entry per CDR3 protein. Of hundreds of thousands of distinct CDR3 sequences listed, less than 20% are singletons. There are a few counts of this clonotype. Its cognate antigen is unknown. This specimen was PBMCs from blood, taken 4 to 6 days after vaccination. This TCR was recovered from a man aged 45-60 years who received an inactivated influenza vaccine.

The CDR3 DNA follows: TGCAGTGCAATGCCCTCAGGAGTGGGCGGGAGGGCCGGAGATACGCAGTATTTT. As protein: CSAMPSGVGGRAGDTQYF. The V and J genes are TRBV20-1 and TRBJ2-3; TRBD2 aligns across 9 bases. The germline V gene encodes CDR1 DFQATT and CDR2 SNEGSKA (reference sequence). Trimming cost V 6 bases and J 5 bases; bases outside gene matches: 21. This CDR3 contains 18 residues.